The clone carrying this T cell receptor beta chain has a handful of counts. Its antigen is not known. Germline loops: CDR1 SNHLY, CDR2 FYNNEI. V lost 4 bases to trimming and J lost 7 bases; unmatched junction nucleotides: 13. The CDR3 covers 16 residues. The sample originates from a study of T cells in Graves' hyperthyroidism and ophthalmopathy. A lack of ophthalmopathy progression within 18 months defined stable Graves' hyperthyroidism. Whole-study results and caveats: Among thyroid clonotypes expanded above 0.001, most also appeared in blood.

Amplification of TCR beta CDR3 regions was performed using RNA transcripts as template. RT-PCR in the first round (using the HTBI primer set) targeted the TCR CDR3. TCRdb analysed the multiplex PCR reads with MiXCR anew, one entry per CDR3 protein. The table includes hundreds of thousands of distinct CDR3 sequences, 11% to 15% detected once. This TCR was sampled from a woman under 30 with Graves' hyperthyroidism. Sequences were obtained from blood. The V gene is TRBV2, the J gene TRBJ2-5; 9 positions agree with TRBD1. In DNA, the CDR3 is TGTGCCAGCAGTGGACGGGACAGGGCCCCAAGGGGGACCCAGTACTTC. Encoded protein: CASSGRDRAPRGTQYF.